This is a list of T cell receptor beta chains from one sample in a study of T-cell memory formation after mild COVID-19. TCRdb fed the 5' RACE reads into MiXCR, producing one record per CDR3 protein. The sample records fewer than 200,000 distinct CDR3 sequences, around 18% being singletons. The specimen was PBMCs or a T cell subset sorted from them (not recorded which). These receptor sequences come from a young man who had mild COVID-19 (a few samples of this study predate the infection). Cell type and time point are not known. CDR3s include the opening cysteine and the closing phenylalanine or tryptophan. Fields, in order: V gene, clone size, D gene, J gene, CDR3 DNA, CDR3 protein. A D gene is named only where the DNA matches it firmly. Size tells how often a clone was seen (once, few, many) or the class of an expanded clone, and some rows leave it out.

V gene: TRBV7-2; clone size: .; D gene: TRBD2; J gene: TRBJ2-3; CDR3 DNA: TGTGCCAGCAGCTTACAGCGGGGGGGCCTAGATACGCAGTATTTT; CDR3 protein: CASSLQRGGLDTQYF
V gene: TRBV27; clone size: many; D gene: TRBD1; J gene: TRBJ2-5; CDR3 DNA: TGTGCCAGCAGTTCGGGGACAGGGGGCGTGGAGACCCAGTACTTC; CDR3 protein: CASSSGTGGVETQYF
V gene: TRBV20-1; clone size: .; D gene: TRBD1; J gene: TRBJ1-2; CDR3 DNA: TGCAGTGCCGCGAGACAGGGAGGCAACTATGGCTACACCTTC; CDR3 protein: CSAARQGGNYGYTF
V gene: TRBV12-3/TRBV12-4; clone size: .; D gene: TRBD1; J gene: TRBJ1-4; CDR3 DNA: TGTGCCAGCAGTCGCTGGACAGGAAGTAATGAAAAACTGTTTTTT; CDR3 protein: CASSRWTGSNEKLFF
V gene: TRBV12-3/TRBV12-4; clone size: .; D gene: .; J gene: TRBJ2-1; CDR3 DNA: TGTGCCAGCAGTTTCCGGGACATTTCACCTGAGCAGTTCTTC; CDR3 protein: CASSFRDISPEQFF
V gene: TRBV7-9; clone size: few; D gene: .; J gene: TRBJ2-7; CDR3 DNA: TGTGCCAGCAGCTTGGACGGGCCCTACGAGCAGTACTTC; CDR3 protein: CASSLDGPYEQYF
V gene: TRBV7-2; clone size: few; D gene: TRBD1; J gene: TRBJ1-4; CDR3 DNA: TGTGCCAGCAGCCGGGTAGGACAGGGGGCTGAAAAACTGTTTTTT; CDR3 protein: CASSRVGQGAEKLFF
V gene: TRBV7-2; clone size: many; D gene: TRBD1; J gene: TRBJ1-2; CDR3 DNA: TGTGCCAGCAAAGGGGACAGGAGGGACTATGGCTACACCTTC; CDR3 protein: CASKGDRRDYGYTF
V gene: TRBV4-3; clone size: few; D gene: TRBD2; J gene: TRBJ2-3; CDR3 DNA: TGCGCCAGCAGCCAAGCGTTAGCGGGGGGCACAGATACGCAGTATTTT; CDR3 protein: CASSQALAGGTDTQYF
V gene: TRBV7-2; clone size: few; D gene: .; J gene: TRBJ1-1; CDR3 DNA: TGTGCCAGCAGCGGGGGACTCCAAAATAAAGCTTTCTTT; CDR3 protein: CASSGGLQNKAFF
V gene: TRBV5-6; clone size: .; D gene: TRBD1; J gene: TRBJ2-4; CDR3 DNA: TGTGCCAGCAGCTTCGCAGGGGGACGTTCCAAAAACATTCAGTACTTC; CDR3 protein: CASSFAGGRSKNIQYF
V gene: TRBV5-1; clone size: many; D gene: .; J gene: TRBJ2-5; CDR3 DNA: TGCGCCAGCAGCTTTGGGGGGCTGGAGACCCAGTACTTC; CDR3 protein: CASSFGGLETQYF
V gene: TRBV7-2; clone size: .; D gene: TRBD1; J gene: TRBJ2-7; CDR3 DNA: TGTGCCAGCAGCCCGGACGGGACAGACCTACGCGAGCAGTACTTC; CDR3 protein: CASSPDGTDLREQYF
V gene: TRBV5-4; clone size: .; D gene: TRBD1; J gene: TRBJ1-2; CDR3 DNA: TGTGCCAGCAGCGATGACAGGGGCGGGAGTGGCTACACCTTC; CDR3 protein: CASSDDRGGSGYTF
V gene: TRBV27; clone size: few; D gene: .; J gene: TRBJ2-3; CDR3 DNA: TGTGCCAGCAGTATCAGGGGGGGAAGACCTATCACAGATACGCAGTATTTT; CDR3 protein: CASSIRGGRPITDTQYF
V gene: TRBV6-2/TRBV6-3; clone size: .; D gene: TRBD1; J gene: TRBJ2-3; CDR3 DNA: TGTGCCAGCAGTTTAGGGGGCGCGGGCACAGATACGCAGTATTTT; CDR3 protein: CASSLGGAGTDTQYF
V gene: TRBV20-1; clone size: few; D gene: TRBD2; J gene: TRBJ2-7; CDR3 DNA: TGCAGTGCTAGAGAAGGGGCGGGAGGGGCCTACGAGCAGTACTTC; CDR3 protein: CSAREGAGGAYEQYF
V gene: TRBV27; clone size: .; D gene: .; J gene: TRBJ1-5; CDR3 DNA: TGTGCCAGCAGTTTGTGGGGGGATAGCAATCAGCCCCAGCATTTT; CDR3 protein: CASSLWGDSNQPQHF
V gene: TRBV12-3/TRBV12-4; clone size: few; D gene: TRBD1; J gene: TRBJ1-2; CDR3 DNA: TGTGCCAGCAGTTTACGACAGGGGGCGGGCGGCTACACCTTC; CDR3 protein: CASSLRQGAGGYTF
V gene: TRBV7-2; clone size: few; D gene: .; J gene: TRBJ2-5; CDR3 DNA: TGTGCCAGCAGCTTAGCTGGGGGGTACCAAGAGACCCAGTACTTC; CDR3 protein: CASSLAGGYQETQYF
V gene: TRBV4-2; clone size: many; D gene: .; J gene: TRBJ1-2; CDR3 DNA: TGTGCCAGCAGCCACTTACAGGGCACCCCATCCTATGGCTACACCTTC; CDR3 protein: CASSHLQGTPSYGYTF
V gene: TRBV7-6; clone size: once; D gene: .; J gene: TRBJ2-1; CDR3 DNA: TGTGCCAGCCCCCCAGGGCTTTACAATGAGCAGTTCTTC; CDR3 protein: CASPPGLYNEQFF
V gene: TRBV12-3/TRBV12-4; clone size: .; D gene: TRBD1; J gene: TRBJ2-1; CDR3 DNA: TGTGCCAGCAACGGGCCTCGAGGGACAGGGGGTACGGGTGAGCAGTTCTTC; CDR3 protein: CASNGPRGTGGTGEQFF
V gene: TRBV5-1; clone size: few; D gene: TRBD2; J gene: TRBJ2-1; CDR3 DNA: TGCGCCAGCAGGGTTCCTAGCGGGATCTACAATGAGCAGTTCTTC; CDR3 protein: CASRVPSGIYNEQFF
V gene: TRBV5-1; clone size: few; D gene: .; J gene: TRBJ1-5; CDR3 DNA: TGCGCCAGCACCACAGGGCCAGATCAGCCCCAGCATTTT; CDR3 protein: CASTTGPDQPQHF
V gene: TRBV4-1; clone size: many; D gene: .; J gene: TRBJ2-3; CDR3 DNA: TGCGCCAGCAGCCAAGCATGGAAGGGTCCCACAGATACGCAGTATTTT; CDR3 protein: CASSQAWKGPTDTQYF
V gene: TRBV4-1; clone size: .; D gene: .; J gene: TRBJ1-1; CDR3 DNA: TGCGCCAGCAGCCAAGATCAGGCGGGGAACACTGAAGCTTTCTTT; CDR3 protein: CASSQDQAGNTEAFF
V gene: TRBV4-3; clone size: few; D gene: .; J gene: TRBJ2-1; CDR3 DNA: TGCGCCAGCAGGGGCTACAATGAGCAGTTCTTC; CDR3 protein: CASRGYNEQFF
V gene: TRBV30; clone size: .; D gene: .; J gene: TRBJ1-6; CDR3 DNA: TGTGCCTGGAGTGTACAACCGGGACGCGGCACACCCCTCCACTTT; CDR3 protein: CAWSVQPGRGTPLHF
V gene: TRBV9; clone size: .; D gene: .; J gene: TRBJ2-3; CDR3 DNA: TGTGCCAGCAGCGTAGAGCCTAGCTCAGATACGCAGTATTTT; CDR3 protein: CASSVEPSSDTQYF
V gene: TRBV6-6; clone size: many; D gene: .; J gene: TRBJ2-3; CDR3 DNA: TGTGCCAGCAGTCCCTCTGGGGGTTTCGCAGATACGCAGTATTTT; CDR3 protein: CASSPSGGFADTQYF
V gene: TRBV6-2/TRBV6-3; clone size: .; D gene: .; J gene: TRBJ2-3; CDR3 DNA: TGTGCCAGCAGTTACTGGGGGATTAGCACAGATACGCAGTATTTT; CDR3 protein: CASSYWGISTDTQYF
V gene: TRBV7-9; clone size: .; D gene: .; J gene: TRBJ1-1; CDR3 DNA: TGTGCCAGCAGCTCGACTGAGGGCACTGAAGCTTTCTTT; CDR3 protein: CASSSTEGTEAFF
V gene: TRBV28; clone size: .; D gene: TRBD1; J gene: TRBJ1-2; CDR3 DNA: TGTGCCAGCAGCACAGGGGTCTCTTATGGCTACACCTTC; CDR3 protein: CASSTGVSYGYTF
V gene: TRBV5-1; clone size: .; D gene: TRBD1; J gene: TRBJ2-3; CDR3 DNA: TGCGCCAGCAGCTTGGTGGGACAGGGAACAGATACGCAGTATTTT; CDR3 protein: CASSLVGQGTDTQYF
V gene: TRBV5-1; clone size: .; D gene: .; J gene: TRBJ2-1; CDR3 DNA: TGCGCCAGCAGCCCGACCCCAGGGAGCAATGAGCAGTTCTTC; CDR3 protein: CASSPTPGSNEQFF
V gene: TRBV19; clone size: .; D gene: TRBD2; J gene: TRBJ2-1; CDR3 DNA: TGTGCCAGTAGTAACCTAGCGGACTCCTACAATGAGCAGTTCTTC; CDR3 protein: CASSNLADSYNEQFF
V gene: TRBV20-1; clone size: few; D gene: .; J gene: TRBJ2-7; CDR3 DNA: TGCAGTGCTAGAGGATTAGGTGTGTCCTACGAGCAGTACTTC; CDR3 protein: CSARGLGVSYEQYF
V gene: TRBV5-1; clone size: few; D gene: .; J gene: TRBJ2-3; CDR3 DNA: TGCGCCAGCAGCTTGGTCGAGGTCACAGATACGCAGTATTTT; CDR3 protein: CASSLVEVTDTQYF
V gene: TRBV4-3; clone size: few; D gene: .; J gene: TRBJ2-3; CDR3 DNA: TGCGCCAGCAGCCAAGTCTCAGGGTTTAGGGCAGATACGCAGTATTTT; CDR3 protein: CASSQVSGFRADTQYF
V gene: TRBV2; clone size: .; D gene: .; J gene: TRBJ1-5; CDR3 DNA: TGTGCCAGCAGTGAAGAGCTTCAGCCCCAGCATTTT; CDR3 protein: CASSEELQPQHF
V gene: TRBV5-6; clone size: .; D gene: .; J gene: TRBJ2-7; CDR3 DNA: TGTGCCAGCAGCCAACTGGGGAGTAGCTCCTACGAGCAGTACTTC; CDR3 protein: CASSQLGSSSYEQYF